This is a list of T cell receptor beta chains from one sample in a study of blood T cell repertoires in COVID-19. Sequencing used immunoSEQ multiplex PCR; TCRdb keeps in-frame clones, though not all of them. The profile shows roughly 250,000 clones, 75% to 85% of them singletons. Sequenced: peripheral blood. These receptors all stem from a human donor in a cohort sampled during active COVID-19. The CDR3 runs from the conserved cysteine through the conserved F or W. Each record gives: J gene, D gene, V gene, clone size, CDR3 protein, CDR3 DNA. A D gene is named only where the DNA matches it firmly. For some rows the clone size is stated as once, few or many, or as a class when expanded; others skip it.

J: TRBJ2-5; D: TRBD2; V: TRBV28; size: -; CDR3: CASSLAGGAETQYF; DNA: TGTGCCAGCAGCCTAGCGGGAGGCGCAGAGACCCAGTACTTC
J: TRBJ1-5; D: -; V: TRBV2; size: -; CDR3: CASALSQPQHF; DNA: TGTGCCAGCGCTCTGAGTCAGCCCCAGCATTTT
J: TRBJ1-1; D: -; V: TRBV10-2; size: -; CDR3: CASSEWKSGTEAFF; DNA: TGCGCCAGCAGTGAATGGAAGTCGGGCACTGAAGCTTTCTTT
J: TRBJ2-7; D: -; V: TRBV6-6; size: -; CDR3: CASISRAGRDSYEQYF; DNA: TGTGCCAGCATATCAAGGGCGGGAAGGGATTCCTACGAGCAGTACTTC
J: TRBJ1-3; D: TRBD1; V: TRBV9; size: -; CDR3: CASSAGGSGNTIYF; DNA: TGTGCCAGCAGCGCAGGGGGCTCTGGAAACACCATATATTTT
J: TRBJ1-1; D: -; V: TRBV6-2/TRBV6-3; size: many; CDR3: CASSSDGRDFMNTEAFF; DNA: TGTGCCAGCAGTTCCGATGGGAGAGACTTCATGAACACTGAAGCTTTCTTT
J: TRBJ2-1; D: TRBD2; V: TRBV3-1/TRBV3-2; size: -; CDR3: CASSPRLAGSEQFF; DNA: TGTGCCAGCAGCCCCCGGCTAGCGGGGTCCGAGCAGTTCTTC
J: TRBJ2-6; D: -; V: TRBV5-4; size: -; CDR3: CASSLVGVPGANVLTF; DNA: TGTGCCAGCAGCTTGGTAGGAGTCCCTGGGGCCAACGTCCTGACTTTC
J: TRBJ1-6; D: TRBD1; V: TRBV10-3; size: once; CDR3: CAIRRQGAVDSPLHF; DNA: TGTGCCATCAGAAGACAGGGGGCGGTGGATTCACCCCTCCACTTT
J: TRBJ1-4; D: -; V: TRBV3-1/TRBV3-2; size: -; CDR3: CASSFSEKLFF; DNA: TGTGCCAGCAGCTTCAGTGAAAAACTGTTTTTT
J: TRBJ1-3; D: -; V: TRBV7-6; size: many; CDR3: CASSLGGAGYGSGNTIYF; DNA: TGTGCCAGCAGCTTGGGCGGGGCGGGATACGGCTCTGGAAACACCATATATTTT
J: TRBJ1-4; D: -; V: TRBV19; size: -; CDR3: CASSLSVYEKLFF; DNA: TGTGCCAGTAGTCTAAGCGTCTATGAAAAACTGTTTTTT
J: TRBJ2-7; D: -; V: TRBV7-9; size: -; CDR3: CASSLVSSYEQYF; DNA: TGTGCCAGCAGCTTAGTGTCCAGTTACGAGCAGTACTTC
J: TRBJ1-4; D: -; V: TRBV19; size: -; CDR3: CASSPRQSTNEKLFF; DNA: TGTGCCAGTAGTCCTAGACAGTCAACTAATGAAAAACTGTTTTTT
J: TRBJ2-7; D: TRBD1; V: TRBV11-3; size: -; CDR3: CASSIRDSYEQYF; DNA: TGTGCCAGCAGCATCCGGGACAGCTACGAGCAGTACTTC
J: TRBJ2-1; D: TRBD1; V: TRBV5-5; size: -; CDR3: CASSSTPTGLSSYNEQFF; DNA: TGTGCCAGCAGCTCCACGCCGACAGGGTTGAGCTCCTACAATGAGCAGTTCTTC
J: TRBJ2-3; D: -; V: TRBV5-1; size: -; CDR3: CASSPKTGEGYTDTQYF; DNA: TGCGCCAGCAGCCCTAAAACAGGCGAAGGGTACACAGATACGCAGTATTTT
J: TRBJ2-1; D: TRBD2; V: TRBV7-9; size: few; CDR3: CASSASGSHNEQFF; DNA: TGTGCCAGCAGCGCTAGCGGGAGCCACAATGAGCAGTTCTTC
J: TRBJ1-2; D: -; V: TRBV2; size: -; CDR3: CASSRTNYGYTF; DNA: TGTGCCAGCAGTCGGACAAACTATGGCTACACCTTC
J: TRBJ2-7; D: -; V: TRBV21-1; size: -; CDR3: CASSNPLEGGGDYEQYF; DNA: TGTGCCAGCAGCAACCCTCTAGAGGGCGGGGGGGACTACGAGCAGTACTTC
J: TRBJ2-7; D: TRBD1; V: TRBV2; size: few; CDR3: CASRGTGGNEQYF; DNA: TGTGCCAGCAGAGGGACAGGGGGCAACGAGCAGTACTTC
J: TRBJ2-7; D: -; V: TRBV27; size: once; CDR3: CASRGAGYEQYF; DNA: TGTGCCAGCAGGGGAGCGGGCTACGAGCAGTACTTC
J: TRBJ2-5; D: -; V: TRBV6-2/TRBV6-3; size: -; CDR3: CASSYSWRRGSWETQYF; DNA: TGTGCCAGCAGTTACAGTTGGCGGAGGGGCTCATGGGAGACCCAGTACTTC
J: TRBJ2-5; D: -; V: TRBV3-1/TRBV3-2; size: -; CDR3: CASSHLRETQYF; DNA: TGTGCCAGCAGCCATCTCCGAGAGACCCAGTACTTC
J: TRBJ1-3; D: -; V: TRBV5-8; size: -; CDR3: CASSFELRLSGNTIYF; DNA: TGTGCCAGCAGCTTTGAGTTGCGCCTCTCTGGAAACACCATATATTTT
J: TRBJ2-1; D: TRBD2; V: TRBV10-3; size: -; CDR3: CAISEGASGTSGGKNEQFF; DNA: TGTGCCATCAGTGAAGGGGCCTCCGGGACTAGCGGGGGTAAGAATGAGCAGTTCTTC
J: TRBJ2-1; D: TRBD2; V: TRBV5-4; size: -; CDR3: CASSLGLAADEQFF; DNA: TGTGCCAGCAGCTTGGGGCTAGCGGCAGATGAGCAGTTCTTC
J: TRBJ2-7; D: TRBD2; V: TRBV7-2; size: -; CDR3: CASRAGLTSVEQYF; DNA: TGTGCCAGCAGAGCGGGCCTGACTAGCGTTGAGCAGTACTTC
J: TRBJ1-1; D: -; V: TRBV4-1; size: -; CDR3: CASSQERDTEAFF; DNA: TGCGCCAGCAGCCAAGAACGGGACACTGAAGCTTTCTTT
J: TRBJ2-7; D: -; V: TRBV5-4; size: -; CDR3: CASSLILNF; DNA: TGTGCCAGCAGCTTGATTTTAAACTTC
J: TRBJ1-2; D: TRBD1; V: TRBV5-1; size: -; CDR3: CASSLAGRGLEGYTF; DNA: TGCGCCAGCAGCTTGGCGGGCAGGGGGCTTGAAGGCTACACCTTC
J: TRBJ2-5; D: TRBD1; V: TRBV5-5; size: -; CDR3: CASSKGQGAGQETQYF; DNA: TGTGCCAGCAGCAAAGGACAGGGGGCTGGACAAGAGACCCAGTACTTC
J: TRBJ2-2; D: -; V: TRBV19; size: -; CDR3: CASSIHQGYTGELFF; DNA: TGTGCCAGTAGTATACATCAGGGGTACACCGGGGAGCTGTTTTTT
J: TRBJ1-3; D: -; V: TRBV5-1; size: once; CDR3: CASSLAGDGNTIYF; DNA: TGCGCCAGCAGCTTGGCAGGGGACGGAAACACCATATATTTT
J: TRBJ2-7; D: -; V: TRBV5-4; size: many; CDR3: CASSSTRVHTNYEQYF; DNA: TGTGCCAGCAGTTCGACCCGGGTCCATACCAACTACGAGCAGTACTTC
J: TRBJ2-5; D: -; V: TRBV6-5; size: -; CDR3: CASSLTNLQETQYF; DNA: TGTGCCAGCAGTTTGACTAACCTCCAAGAGACCCAGTACTTC
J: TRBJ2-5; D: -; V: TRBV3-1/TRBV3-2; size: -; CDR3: CASSPTGETQYF; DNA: TGTGCCAGCAGCCCAACGGGAGAGACCCAGTACTTC
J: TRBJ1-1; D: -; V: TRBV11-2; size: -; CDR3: CASREGRDLAFF; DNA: TGTGCCAGCAGGGAGGGACGGGATTTAGCTTTCTTT
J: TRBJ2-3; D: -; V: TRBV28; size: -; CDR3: CASSLYQGSTDTQYF; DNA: TGTGCCAGCAGTTTATACCAGGGCAGCACAGATACGCAGTATTTT
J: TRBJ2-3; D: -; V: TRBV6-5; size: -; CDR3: CASSYGSSTDTQYF; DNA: TGTGCCAGCAGTTACGGCTCCAGCACAGATACGCAGTATTTT
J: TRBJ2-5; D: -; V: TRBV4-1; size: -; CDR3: CASSQLGAGPRETQYF; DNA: TGCGCCAGCAGCCAATTGGGGGCGGGCCCCCGAGAGACCCAGTACTTC
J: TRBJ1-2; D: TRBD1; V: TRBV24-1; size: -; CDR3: CATSDTRTGASYGYTF; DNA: TGTGCCACCAGTGACACGAGGACAGGGGCAAGCTATGGCTACACCTTC
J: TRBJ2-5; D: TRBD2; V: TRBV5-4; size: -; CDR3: CASSTGTSGRAIQETQYF; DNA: TGTGCCAGCAGCACCGGGACTAGCGGGAGGGCCATCCAAGAGACCCAGTACTTC
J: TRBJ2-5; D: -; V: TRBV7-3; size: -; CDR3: CASSLQGDKTQYF; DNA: TGTGCCAGCAGCTTACAGGGCGACAAGACCCAGTACTTC
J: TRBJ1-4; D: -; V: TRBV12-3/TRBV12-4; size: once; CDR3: CASSSGFKLFF; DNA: TGTGCCAGCAGTTCAGGGTTTAAACTGTTTTTT
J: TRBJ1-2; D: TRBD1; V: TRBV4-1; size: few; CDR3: CASSHPGGQFYGYTF; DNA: TGCGCCAGCAGCCACCCAGGGGGGCAGTTCTATGGCTACACCTTC
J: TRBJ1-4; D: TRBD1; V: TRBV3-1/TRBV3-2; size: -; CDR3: CASSFRQGNEKLFF; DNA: TGTGCCAGCAGCTTTCGACAGGGTAATGAAAAACTGTTTTTT
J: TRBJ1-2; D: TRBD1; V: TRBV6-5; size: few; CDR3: CASTMTGGNYGYTF; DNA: TGTGCCAGCACTATGACAGGGGGCAACTATGGCTACACCTTC
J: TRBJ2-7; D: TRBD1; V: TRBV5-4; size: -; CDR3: CASSFFPRQGSSYEQYF; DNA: TGTGCCAGCAGCTTTTTTCCGCGACAGGGGTCATCCTACGAGCAGTACTTC
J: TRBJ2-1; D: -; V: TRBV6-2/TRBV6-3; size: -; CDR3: CASSRQQNEQFF; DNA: TGTGCCAGCAGCCGACAGCAGAATGAGCAGTTCTTC
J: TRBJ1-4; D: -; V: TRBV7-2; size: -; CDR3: CASSPGGNNEKLFF; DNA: TGTGCCAGCAGCCCGGGGGGTAATAATGAAAAACTGTTTTTT
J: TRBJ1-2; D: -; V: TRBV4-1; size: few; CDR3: CASSLEEAGDQYGYTF; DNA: TGCGCCAGCAGCCTAGAAGAGGCAGGGGATCAGTATGGCTACACCTTC
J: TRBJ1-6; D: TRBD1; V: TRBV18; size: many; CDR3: CASSPGTGDNSPLHF; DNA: TGTGCCAGCTCACCCGGGACAGGGGATAATTCACCCCTCCACTTT
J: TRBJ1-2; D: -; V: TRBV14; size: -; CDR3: CASSHRGRDFYGYTF; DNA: TGTGCCAGCAGCCACCGAGGACGGGATTTCTATGGCTACACCTTC
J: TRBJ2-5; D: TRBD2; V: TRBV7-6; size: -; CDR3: CASSLVAGVPETQYF; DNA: TGTGCCAGCAGCTTAGTGGCGGGAGTTCCAGAGACCCAGTACTTC
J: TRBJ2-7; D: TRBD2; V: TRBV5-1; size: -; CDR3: CASRGSGSSYEQYF; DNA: TGCGCCAGCAGGGGTAGCGGGAGCTCCTACGAGCAGTACTTC
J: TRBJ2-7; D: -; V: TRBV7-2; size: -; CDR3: CASSSVYEQYF; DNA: TGTGCCAGCAGCTCAGTATACGAGCAGTACTTC
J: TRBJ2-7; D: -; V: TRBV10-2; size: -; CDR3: CASSESDLSGTYEQYF; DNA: TGCGCCAGCAGTGAGTCAGACCTTTCGGGGACCTACGAGCAGTACTTC
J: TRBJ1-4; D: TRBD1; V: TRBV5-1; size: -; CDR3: CASRQGGLSNEKLFF; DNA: TGCGCCAGCAGACAGGGGGGGCTAAGTAATGAAAAACTGTTTTTT
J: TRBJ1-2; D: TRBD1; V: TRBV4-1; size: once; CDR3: CASSHPDRESYGYTF; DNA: TGCGCCAGCAGCCACCCCGACAGGGAGTCCTACGGCTACACCTTC